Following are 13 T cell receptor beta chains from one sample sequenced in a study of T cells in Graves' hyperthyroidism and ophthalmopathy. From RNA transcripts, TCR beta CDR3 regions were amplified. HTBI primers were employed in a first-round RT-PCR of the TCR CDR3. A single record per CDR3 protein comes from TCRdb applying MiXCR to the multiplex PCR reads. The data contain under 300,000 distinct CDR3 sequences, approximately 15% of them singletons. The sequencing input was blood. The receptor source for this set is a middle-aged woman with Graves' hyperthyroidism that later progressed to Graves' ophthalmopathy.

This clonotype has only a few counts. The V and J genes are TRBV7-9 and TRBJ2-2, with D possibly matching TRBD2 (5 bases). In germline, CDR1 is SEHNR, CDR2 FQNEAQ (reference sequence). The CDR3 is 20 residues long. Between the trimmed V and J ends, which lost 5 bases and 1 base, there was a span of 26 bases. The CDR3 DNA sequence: TGTGCCAGCAGCCAAGGAAGGTGGGAGACTTTGCCCGTGAACACCGGGGAGCTGTTTTTT. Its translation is CASSQGRWETLPVNTGELFF.

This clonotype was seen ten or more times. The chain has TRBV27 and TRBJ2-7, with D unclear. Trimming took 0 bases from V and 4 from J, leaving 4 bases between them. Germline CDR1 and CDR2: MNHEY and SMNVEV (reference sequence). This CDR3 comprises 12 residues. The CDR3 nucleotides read TGTGCCAGCAGTTTATCGAGGTACGAGCAGTACTTC. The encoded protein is CASSLSRYEQYF.

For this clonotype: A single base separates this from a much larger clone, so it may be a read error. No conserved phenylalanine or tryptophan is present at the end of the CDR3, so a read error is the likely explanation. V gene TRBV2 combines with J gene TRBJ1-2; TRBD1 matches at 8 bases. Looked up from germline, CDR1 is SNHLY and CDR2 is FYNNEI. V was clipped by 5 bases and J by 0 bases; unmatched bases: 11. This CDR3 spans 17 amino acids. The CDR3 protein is CASSTPGQDLSNYGYTL. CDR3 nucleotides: TGTGCCAGCAGTACCCCGGGACAGGACCTTTCTAACTATGGCTACACCCTC.

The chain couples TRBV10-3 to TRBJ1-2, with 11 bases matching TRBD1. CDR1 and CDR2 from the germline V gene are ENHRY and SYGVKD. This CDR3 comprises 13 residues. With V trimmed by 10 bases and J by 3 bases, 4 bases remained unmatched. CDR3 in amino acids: CATGTGGDYGYTF. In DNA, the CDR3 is TGTGCCACCGGGACAGGGGGTGACTATGGCTACACCTTC.

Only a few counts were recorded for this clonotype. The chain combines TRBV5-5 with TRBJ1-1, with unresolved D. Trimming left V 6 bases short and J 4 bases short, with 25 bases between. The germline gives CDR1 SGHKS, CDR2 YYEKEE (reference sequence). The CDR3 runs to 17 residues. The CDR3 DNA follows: TGTGCCAGCACCCCCCAGCTCCTTCTCCGTATGGGCACTGAAGCTTTCTTT. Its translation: CASTPQLLLRMGTEAFF. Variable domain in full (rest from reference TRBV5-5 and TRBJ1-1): DAGVTQSPTHLIKTRGQQVTLRCSPISGHKSVSWYQQVLGQGPQFIFQYYEKEERGRGNFPDRFSARQFPNYSSELNVNALLLGDSALYLCASTPQLLLRMGTEAFFGQGTRLTVV.

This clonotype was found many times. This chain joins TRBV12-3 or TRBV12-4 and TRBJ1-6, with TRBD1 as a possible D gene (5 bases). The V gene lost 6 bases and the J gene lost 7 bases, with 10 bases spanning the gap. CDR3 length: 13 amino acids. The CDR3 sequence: CASSRVGNSPLHF. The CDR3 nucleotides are TGTGCCAGCAGCAGGGTAGGGAATTCACCCCTCCACTTT.

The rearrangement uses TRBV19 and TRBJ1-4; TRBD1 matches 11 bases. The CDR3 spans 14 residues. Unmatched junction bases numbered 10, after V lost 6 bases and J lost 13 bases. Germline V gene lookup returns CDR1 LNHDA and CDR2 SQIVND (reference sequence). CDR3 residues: CASRVDRGQLRLFF. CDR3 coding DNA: TGTGCCAGTAGAGTGGACAGGGGGCAGCTTCGACTGTTTTTT.

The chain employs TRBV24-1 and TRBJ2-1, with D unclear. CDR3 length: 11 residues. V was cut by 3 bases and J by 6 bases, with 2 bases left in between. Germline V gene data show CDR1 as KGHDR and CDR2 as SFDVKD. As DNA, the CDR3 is TGTGCCACCAGTGATACCAATGAGCAGTTCTTC. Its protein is CATSDTNEQFF.

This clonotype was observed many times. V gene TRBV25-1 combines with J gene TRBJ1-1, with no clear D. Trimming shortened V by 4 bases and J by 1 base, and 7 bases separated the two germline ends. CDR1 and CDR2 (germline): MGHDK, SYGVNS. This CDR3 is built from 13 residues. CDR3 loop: CASSATPNTEAFF. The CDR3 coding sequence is TGTGCCAGCAGTGCTACACCGAACACTGAAGCTTTCTTT.

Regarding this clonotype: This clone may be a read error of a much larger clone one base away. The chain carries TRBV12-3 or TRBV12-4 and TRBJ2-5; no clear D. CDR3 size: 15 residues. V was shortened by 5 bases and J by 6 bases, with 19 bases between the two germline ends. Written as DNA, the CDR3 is TGTGCCAGCAGTGAACCGGGCAGGCGTCCAAAGACCCAGTACTTC. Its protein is CASSEPGRRPKTQYF.

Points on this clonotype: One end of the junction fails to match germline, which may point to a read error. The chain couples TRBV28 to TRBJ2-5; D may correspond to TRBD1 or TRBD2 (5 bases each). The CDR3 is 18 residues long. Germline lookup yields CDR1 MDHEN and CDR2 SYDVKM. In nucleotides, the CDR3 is TGTGGCAGCAGTTCCCCCGGTCTGAGGGGCTTGGCGCAAGAGACCCAGTACTTC. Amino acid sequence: CGSSSPGLRGLAQETQYF.

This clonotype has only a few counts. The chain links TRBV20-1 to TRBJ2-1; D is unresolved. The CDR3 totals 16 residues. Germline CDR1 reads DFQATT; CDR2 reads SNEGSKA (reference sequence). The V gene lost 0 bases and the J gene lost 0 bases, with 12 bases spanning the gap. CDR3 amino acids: CSARDEGPFSYNEQFF. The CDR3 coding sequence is TGCAGTGCTAGAGATGAAGGGCCGTTCTCCTACAATGAGCAGTTCTTC.

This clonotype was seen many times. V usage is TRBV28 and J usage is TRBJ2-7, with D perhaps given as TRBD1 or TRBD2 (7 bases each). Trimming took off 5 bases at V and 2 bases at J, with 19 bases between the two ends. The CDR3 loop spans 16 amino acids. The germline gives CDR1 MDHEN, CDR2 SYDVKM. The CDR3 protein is CASSPQGERGTYEQYF. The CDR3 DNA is TGTGCCAGCAGTCCCCAGGGGGAGCGGGGAACCTACGAGCAGTACTTC. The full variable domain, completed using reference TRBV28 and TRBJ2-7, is DVKVTQSSRYLVKRTGEKVFLECVQDMDHENMFWYRQDPGLGLRLIYFSYDVKMKEKGDIPEGYSVSREKKERFSLILESASTNQTSMYLCASSPQGERGTYEQYFGPGTRLTVT.